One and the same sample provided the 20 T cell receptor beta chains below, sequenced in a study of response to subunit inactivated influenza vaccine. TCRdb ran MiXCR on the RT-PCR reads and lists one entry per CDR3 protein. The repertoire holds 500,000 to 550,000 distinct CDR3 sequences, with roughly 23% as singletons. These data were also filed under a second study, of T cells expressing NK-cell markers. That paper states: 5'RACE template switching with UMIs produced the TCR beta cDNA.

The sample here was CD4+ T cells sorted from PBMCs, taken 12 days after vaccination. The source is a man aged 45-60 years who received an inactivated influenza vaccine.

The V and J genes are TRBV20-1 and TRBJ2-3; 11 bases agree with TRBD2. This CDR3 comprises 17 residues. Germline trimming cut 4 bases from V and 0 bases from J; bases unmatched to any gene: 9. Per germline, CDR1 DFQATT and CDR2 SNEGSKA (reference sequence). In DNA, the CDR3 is TGCAGTGCTAAGCGACTAGCGGGGATCTCTAGCACAGATACGCAGTATTTT. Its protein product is CSAKRLAGISSTDTQYF.

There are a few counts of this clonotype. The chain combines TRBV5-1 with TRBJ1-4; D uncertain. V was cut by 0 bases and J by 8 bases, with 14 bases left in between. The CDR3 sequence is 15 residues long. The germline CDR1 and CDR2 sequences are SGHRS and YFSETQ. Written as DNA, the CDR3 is TGCGCCAGCAGCTTGGAAATTTGGGGAGGAGAAAAACTGTTTTTT. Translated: CASSLEIWGGEKLFF.

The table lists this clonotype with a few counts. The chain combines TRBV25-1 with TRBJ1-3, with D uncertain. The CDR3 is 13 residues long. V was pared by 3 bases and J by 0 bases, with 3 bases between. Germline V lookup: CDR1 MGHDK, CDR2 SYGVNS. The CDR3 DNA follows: TGTGCCAGCAGTGATTTCTCTGGAAACACCATATATTTT. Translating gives CASSDFSGNTIYF.

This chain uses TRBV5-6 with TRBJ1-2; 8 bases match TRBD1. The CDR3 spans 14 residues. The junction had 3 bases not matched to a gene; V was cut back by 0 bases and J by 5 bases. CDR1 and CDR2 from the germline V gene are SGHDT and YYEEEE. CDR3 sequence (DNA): TGTGCCAGCAGCTTGGACAGGGGGGCTTATGGCTACACCTTC. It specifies CASSLDRGAYGYTF.

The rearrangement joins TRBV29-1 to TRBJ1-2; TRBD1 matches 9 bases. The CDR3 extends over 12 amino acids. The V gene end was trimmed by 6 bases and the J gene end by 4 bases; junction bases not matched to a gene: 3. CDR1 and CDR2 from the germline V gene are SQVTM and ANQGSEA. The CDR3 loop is CSVQQGAYGYTF. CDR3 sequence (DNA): TGCAGCGTCCAACAGGGGGCCTATGGCTACACCTTC. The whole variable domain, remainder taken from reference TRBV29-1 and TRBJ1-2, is SAVISQKPSRDICQRGTSLTIQCQVDSQVTMMFWYRQQPGQSLTLIATANQGSEATYESGFVIDKFPISRPNLTFSTLTVSNMSPEDSSIYLCSVQQGAYGYTFGSGTRLTVV.

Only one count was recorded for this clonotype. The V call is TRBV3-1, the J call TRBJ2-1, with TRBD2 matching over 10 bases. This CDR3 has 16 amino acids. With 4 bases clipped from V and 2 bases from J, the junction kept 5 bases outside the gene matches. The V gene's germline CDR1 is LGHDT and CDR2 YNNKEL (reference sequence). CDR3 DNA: TGTGCCAGCAGCCTTGAAGCGGGGGGGACCTACAATGAGCAGTTCTTC. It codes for CASSLEAGGTYNEQFF.

Here the CDR3 DNA reads TGCAGTGCTAGAGTAACTAGCGCGCCCTCCTACGAGCAGTACTTC. Protein product: CSARVTSAPSYEQYF. This chain joins TRBV20-1 and TRBJ2-7; 7 nucleotides match TRBD2. Germline V lookup: CDR1 DFQATT, CDR2 SNEGSKA (reference sequence). CDR3 length: 15 amino acids. The junction had 6 bases not matched to a gene; V was cut back by 1 base and J by 0 bases.

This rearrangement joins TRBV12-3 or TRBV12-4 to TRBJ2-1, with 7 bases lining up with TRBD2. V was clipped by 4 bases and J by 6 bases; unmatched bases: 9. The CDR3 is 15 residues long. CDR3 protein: CASSSGLAAINEQFF. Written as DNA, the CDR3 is TGTGCCAGCAGTTCGGGGCTAGCGGCAATCAATGAGCAGTTCTTC.

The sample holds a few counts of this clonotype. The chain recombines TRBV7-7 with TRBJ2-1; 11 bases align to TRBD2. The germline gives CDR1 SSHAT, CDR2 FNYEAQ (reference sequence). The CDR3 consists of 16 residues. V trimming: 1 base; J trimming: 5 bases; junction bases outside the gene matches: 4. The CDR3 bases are TGTGCCAGCAGCTTAGTAGTAGCGGGAGGGAACAATGAGCAGTTCTTC. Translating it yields CASSLVVAGGNNEQFF.

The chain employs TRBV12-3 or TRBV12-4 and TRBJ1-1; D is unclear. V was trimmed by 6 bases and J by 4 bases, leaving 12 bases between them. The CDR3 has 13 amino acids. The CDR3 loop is CASSLTTGTEAFF. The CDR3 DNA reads TGTGCCAGCAGCCTCACCACGGGCACTGAAGCTTTCTTT.

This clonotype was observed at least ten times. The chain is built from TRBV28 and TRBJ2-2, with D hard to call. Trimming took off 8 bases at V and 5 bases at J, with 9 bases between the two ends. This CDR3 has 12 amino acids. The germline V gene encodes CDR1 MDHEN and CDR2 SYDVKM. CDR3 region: CASGRVTGELFF. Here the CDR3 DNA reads TGTGCCAGCGGTCGAGTTACCGGGGAGCTGTTTTTT. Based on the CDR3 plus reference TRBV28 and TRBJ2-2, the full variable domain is DVKVTQSSRYLVKRTGEKVFLECVQDMDHENMFWYRQDPGLGLRLIYFSYDVKMKEKGDIPEGYSVSREKKERFSLILESASTNQTSMYLCASGRVTGELFFGEGSRLTVL.

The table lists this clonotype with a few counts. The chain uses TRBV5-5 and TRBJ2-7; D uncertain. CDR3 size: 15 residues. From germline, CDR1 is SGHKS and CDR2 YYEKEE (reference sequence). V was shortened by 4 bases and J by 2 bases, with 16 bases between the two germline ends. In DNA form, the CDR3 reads TGTGCCAGCAGCCCGGCCGGTACCACCACCTACGAGCAGTACTTC. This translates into CASSPAGTTTYEQYF.

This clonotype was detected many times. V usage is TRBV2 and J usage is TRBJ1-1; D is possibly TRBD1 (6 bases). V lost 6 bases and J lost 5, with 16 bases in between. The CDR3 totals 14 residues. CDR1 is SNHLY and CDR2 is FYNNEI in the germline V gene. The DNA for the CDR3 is TGTGCCAGCAGGGGGACGGGGGCCGGGACTGAAGCTTTCTTT. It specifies CASRGTGAGTEAFF.

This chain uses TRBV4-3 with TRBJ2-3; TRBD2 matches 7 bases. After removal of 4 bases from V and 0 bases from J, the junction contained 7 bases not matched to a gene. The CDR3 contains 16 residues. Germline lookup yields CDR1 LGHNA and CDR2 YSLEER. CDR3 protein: CASSLRSGTSTDTQYF. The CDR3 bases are TGCGCCAGCAGCCTTAGAAGCGGGACTAGCACAGATACGCAGTATTTT.

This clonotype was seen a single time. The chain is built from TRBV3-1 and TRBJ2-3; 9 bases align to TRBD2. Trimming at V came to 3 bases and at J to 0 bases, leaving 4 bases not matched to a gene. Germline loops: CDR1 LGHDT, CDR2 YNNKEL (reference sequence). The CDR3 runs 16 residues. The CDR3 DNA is TGTGCCAGCAGCCAGCGGGGGGGCCTTAGCACAGATACGCAGTATTTT. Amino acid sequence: CASSQRGGLSTDTQYF.

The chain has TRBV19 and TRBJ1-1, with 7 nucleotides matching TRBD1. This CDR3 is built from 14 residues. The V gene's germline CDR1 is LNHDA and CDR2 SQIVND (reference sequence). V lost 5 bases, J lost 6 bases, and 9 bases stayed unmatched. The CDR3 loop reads CASSPQGSTAEAFF. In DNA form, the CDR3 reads TGTGCCAGTAGTCCACAGGGGAGTACGGCTGAAGCTTTCTTT.

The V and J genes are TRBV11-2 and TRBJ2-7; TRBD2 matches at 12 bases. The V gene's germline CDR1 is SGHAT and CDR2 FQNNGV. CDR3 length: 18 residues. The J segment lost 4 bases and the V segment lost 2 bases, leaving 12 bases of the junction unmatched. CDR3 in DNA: TGTGCCAGCAGCTTAAGAGGAACTAGCGGGAGGACTATATACGAGCAGTACTTC. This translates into CASSLRGTSGRTIYEQYF.

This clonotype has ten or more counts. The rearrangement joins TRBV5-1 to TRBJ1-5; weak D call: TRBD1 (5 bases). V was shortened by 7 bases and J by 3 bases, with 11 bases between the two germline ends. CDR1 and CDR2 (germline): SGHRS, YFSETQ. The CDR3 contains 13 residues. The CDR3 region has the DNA TGCGCCAGCGGCCAGGGTCCCAATCAGCCCCAGCATTTT. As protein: CASGQGPNQPQHF. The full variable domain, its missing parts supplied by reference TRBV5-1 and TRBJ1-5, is KAGVTQTPRYLIKTRGQQVTLSCSPISGHRSVSWYQQTPGQGLQFLFEYFSETQRNKGNFPGRFSGRQFSNSRSEMNVSTLELGDSALYLCASGQGPNQPQHFGDGTRLSIL.

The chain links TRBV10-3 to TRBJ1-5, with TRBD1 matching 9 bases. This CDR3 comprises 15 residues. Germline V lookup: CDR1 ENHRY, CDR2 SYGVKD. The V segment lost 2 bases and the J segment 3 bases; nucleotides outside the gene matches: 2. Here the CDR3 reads CAISEGTGINQPQHF. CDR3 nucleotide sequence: TGTGCCATCAGTGAGGGGACAGGGATCAATCAGCCCCAGCATTTT.

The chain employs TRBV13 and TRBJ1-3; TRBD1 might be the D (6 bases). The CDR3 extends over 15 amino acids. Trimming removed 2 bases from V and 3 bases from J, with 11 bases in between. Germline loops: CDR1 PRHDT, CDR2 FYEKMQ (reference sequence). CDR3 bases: TGTGCCAGCAGCTTACCACAGGGTCATGGAAACACCATATATTTT. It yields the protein CASSLPQGHGNTIYF.